The clone carrying this T cell receptor (beta chain) was seen a few times. Within the sample, other DNA sequences also encode this same CDR3. The ends were cut back, 1 base at V and 2 bases at J, with 6 bases in the middle. The germline V gene has CDR1 SGHRS and CDR2 YFSETQ. The CDR3 is 13 residues long. Method: immunoSEQ multiplex PCR; TCRdb's copy keeps in-frame clones and lacks some. The data hold around 85,000 clones, with more than 80% observed a single time. The data derive from a study of OX40 agonist ivuxolimab in advanced cancers. Specimen: CD4+ or CD8+ T cells sorted from blood, collected in a trial of the OX40 agonist ivuxolimab. The TCR comes from an adult with an advanced solid tumor such as melanoma, head and neck, liver or kidney cancer. The genes are TRBV5-1 and TRBJ1-1, with D unclear. CDR3 DNA sequence: TGCGCCAGCAGCTTGTGGGGAAACACTGAAGCTTTCTTT. Translated, it gives CASSLWGNTEAFF.